The 12 T cell receptor beta chains presented below share a single source sample, sequenced in a study of blood T cell repertoires in COVID-19. Using immunoSEQ multiplex PCR, the repertoire was profiled, and TCRdb retains in-frame clones only, with some absent. The sample lists roughly 240,000 clones; approximately 86% were seen once. Specimen: peripheral blood. Receptors were obtained from a woman aged 25-40 years who had recovered from COVID-19.

This chain connects TRBV3-1 (or the pseudogene TRBV3-2) to TRBJ2-1; 10 nucleotides line up with TRBD2. V was pared by 2 bases and J by 9 bases, with 4 bases of the junction left unmatched. CDR1 is LGHDT and CDR2 is YNNKEL in the germline V gene (reference sequence). The CDR3 extends over 14 amino acids. In nucleotides, the CDR3 is TGTGCCAGCAGCCAATTTAGCGGGGGGCTTGAGCAGTTCTTC. This gives the protein CASSQFSGGLEQFF.

CDR3 DNA: TGTGCCTGGTCGCGAGTGAACACTGAAGCTTTCTTT. Residues: CAWSRVNTEAFF. The genes are TRBV30 and TRBJ1-1; D remains ambiguous. Trimming pared 5 bases from V and 0 bases from J, leaving 7 bases between. The germline CDR1 and CDR2 sequences are GTSNPN and SVGIG (reference sequence). The CDR3 spans 12 residues.

This chain joins TRBV7-2 and TRBJ2-1; TRBD2 agrees at 12 bases. The CDR3 loop spans 18 amino acids. Trimming at V came to 2 bases and at J to 4 bases, leaving 9 bases not matched to a gene. Germline CDR1 is SGHTA and CDR2 is FQGNSA. CDR3 in amino acids: CASSLFLTGTSGYNEQFF. In nucleotides, the CDR3 is TGTGCCAGCAGCTTATTTCTTACCGGGACTAGCGGGTACAATGAGCAGTTCTTC.

The chain uses TRBV11-2 and TRBJ2-5; 9 bases are shared with TRBD2. After removal of 0 bases from V and 5 bases from J, the junction contained 7 bases not matched to a gene. The CDR3 runs 16 residues. Germline CDR1 is SGHAT and CDR2 is FQNNGV. The CDR3 protein is CASSLEYGGGEETQYF. The DNA of the CDR3 is TGTGCCAGCAGCTTAGAATACGGCGGGGGGGAGGAGACCCAGTACTTC.

The chain couples TRBV23-1 to TRBJ1-2; 9 nucleotides align to TRBD1. TRBV23-1 carries the ORF label, with uncertain function. The CDR3 extends over 13 amino acids. V lost 9 bases, J lost 3 bases, and 5 bases stayed unmatched. The CDR3 DNA sequence: TGCGCCAGACTCCGGGACAGGGACTATGGCTACACCTTC. Its translation: CARLRDRDYGYTF.

The V call is TRBV9, the J call TRBJ1-5; TRBD1 is a possible D gene (5 bases). CDR1 and CDR2 from the germline V gene are SGDLS and YYNGEE. The CDR3 sequence is 15 residues long. The V gene lost 3 bases and the J gene lost 7 bases, with 17 bases spanning the gap. The CDR3 nucleotides are TGTGCCAGCAGCGCATCCTCGGGGGGAAACCAGCCCCAGCATTTT. It encodes CASSASSGGNQPQHF. The full variable domain, its missing parts supplied by reference TRBV9 and TRBJ1-5, is DSGVTQTPKHLITATGQRVTLRCSPRSGDLSVYWYQQSLDQGLQFLIQYYNGEERAKGNILERFSAQQFPDLHSELNLSSLELGDSALYFCASSASSGGNQPQHFGDGTRLSIL.

This chain joins TRBV6-1 and TRBJ1-1; D remains ambiguous. CDR1 and CDR2 from the germline V gene are MNHNS and SASEGT. The CDR3 totals 16 residues. V lost 1 base and J lost 1, with 13 bases in between. The CDR3 protein is CASSEDSAVWNTEAFF. The CDR3 bases are TGTGCCAGCAGTGAAGATAGTGCGGTATGGAACACTGAAGCTTTCTTT.

On this clone: At one of its ends the junction is not consistent with the germline gene, which may arise from a read error. The same CDR3 arises from other DNA sequences in this sample as well. The V gene is TRBV12-3 or TRBV12-4, the J gene TRBJ1-1; maybe TRBD1 (5 bases). The CDR3 spans 13 residues. The CDR3 protein is CASSYGGNTEAFF. In nucleotides, the CDR3 is TGTGCCAGCAGCTACGGGGGGAACACTGAAGCCTTCTTT.

In DNA, the CDR3 is TGTGCCAGCAGCTTGGGGACAGGCCAGAACACTGAAGCTTTCTTT. Encoded protein: CASSLGTGQNTEAFF. The rearrangement uses TRBV5-4 and TRBJ1-1, with 7 nucleotides matching TRBD1. This CDR3 region has 15 residues. In germline, CDR1 is SGHNT, CDR2 YYREEE (reference sequence). Unmatched junction bases numbered 3, after V lost 0 bases and J lost 1 base. Based on the CDR3 plus reference TRBV5-4 and TRBJ1-1, the full variable domain is ETGVTQSPTHLIKTRGQQVTLRCSSQSGHNTVSWYQQALGQGPQFIFQYYREEENGRGNFPPRFSGLQFPNYSSELNVNALELDDSALYLCASSLGTGQNTEAFFGQGTRLTVV.

The chain links TRBV3-1 (or the pseudogene TRBV3-2) to TRBJ2-2; D gene unclear. Germline-derived CDR1 and CDR2 are LGHDT and YNNKEL (reference sequence). Trimming removed 4 bases at V and 2 bases at J, with 2 bases between. The CDR3 is made up of 12 amino acids. The CDR3, as DNA: TGTGCCAGCAGCCTAAACACCGGGGAGCTGTTTTTT. This sequence encodes CASSLNTGELFF.

CDR3 in amino acids: CASTSSGSYNEQFF. Written as DNA, the CDR3 is TGTGCCAGCACCTCTAGCGGGAGTTACAATGAGCAGTTCTTC. The chain uses TRBV6-5 and TRBJ2-1; TRBD2 matches 10 bases. Germline V gene sequence: CDR1 MNHEY, CDR2 SVGAGI. Losses at the gene ends were 7 bases for V and 4 bases for J; bases not matched to a gene: 4. CDR3 length: 14 residues.

The chain couples TRBV13 to TRBJ1-2; no firm D call. Trimming removed 2 bases from V and 4 bases from J, with 11 bases in between. The CDR3 covers 14 residues. Germline V gene sequence: CDR1 PRHDT, CDR2 FYEKMQ (reference sequence). The chain's CDR3 is CASSLRERSYGYTF. The CDR3 DNA reads TGTGCCAGCAGCTTACGGGAGAGGAGCTATGGCTACACCTTC.